These 27 T cell receptor beta chains share one sample of origin, sequenced in a study of blood T cell repertoires in COVID-19. Using immunoSEQ multiplex PCR, the repertoire was profiled, and TCRdb retains in-frame clones only, with some absent. This sample carries tens of thousands of clones, around 67% of them seen once, and the ten largest clones take just over 2.5%. Sequenced sample: peripheral blood. Receptors originate from a human donor with acute or convalescent COVID-19. The donor label of this sample is uncertain.

This chain uses TRBV2 with TRBJ1-4; D not resolved. Trimming cost V 7 bases and J 7 bases, with 10 bases left between them. Germline V lookup: CDR1 SNHLY, CDR2 FYNNEI. The CDR3 contains 12 residues. This chain's CDR3 is CASTKLAEKLFF. CDR3 coding DNA: TGTGCCAGCACGAAGTTAGCTGAAAAACTGTTTTTT.

V usage is TRBV11-1 and J usage is TRBJ2-7, with D uncertain. Germline V gene data show CDR1 as SGHAT and CDR2 as FQDESV (reference sequence). Trimming took off 4 bases at V and 2 bases at J, with 12 bases between the two ends. This CDR3 contains 14 residues. This CDR3 is CASSSELGPYEQYF. CDR3 in DNA: TGTGCCAGCAGCTCGGAGTTAGGCCCCTACGAGCAGTACTTC. Supplemented by reference TRBV11-1 and TRBJ2-7, the full variable domain reads EAEVAQSPRYKITEKSQAVAFWCDPISGHATLYWYRQILGQGPELLVQFQDESVVDDSQLPKDRFSAERLKGVDSTLKIQPAELGDSAMYLCASSSELGPYEQYFGPGTRLTVT.

The chain couples TRBV20-1 to TRBJ2-5, with D hard to call. This CDR3 has 14 residues. In germline, CDR1 is DFQATT, CDR2 SNEGSKA (reference sequence). V shed 3 bases and J shed 5 bases, with 16 bases lying between them. CDR3 sequence reads: CSASGVTDLETQYF. CDR3 sequence (DNA): TGCAGTGCTAGTGGGGTTACAGATCTGGAGACCCAGTACTTC.

The rearrangement uses TRBV3-1 (or the pseudogene TRBV3-2) and TRBJ1-2, with no clear D. CDR1 and CDR2 (germline): LGHDT, YNNKEL (reference sequence). The CDR3 is 14 residues long. Trimming removed 4 bases at V and 2 bases at J, with 11 bases between. The CDR3 sequence is CASSPAGGNYGYTF. The DNA of the CDR3 is TGTGCCAGCAGCCCCGCCGGCGGGAACTATGGCTACACCTTC.

The J gene is TRBJ2-2, the V gene TRBV11-2; maybe TRBD2 (6 bases). Trimming pared 0 bases from V and 0 bases from J, leaving 11 bases between. Looked up from germline, CDR1 is SGHAT and CDR2 is FQNNGV. This CDR3 contains 17 residues. The CDR3 coding sequence is TGTGCCAGCAGCTTAGAGGGGCGGGGTGCGAACACCGGGGAGCTGTTTTTT. Translating it yields CASSLEGRGANTGELFF.

The CDR3 nucleotides are TGTGCCAGCAGCTCAGATAGCGGGGGGAGCACCGGGGAGCTGTTTTTT. Amino acids: CASSSDSGGSTGELFF. V and J are TRBV7-7 and TRBJ2-2, with 10 bases identical to TRBD2. With 4 bases clipped from V and 4 bases from J, the junction kept 6 bases outside the gene matches. Per the germline V gene, CDR1 is SSHAT and CDR2 is FNYEAQ (reference sequence). The CDR3 contains 16 residues.

V and J are TRBV7-2 and TRBJ1-2, with a weak D call TRBD1 (6 bases). V lost 1 base to trimming and J lost 6 bases, with 9 bases between them. The CDR3 runs 13 residues. Germline loops: CDR1 SGHTA, CDR2 FQGNSA. CDR3 bases: TGTGCCAGCAGCTTAGACAGGGTTAATGGCTACACCTTC. Translating it yields CASSLDRVNGYTF.

The chain couples TRBV6-1 to TRBJ1-2, with TRBD1 matching 10 bases. The CDR3 is made up of 15 amino acids. Germline V gives CDR1 MNHNS, CDR2 SASEGT. The ends lost 2 bases at V and 6 bases at J; junction bases unmatched: 6. The CDR3 reads CASSEMGTGVDGYTF. CDR3 bases: TGTGCCAGCAGTGAAATGGGGACAGGGGTTGATGGCTACACCTTC.

The V gene is TRBV5-5, the J gene TRBJ1-2, with 10 bases fitting TRBD1. Germline V gene data show CDR1 as SGHKS and CDR2 as YYEKEE (reference sequence). V gave up 2 bases and J gave up 2 bases; unmatched junction bases: 3. The CDR3 consists of 15 residues. Here the CDR3 reads CASSFRDRGNYGYTF. The CDR3 coding sequence is TGTGCCAGCAGCTTCCGGGACAGGGGAAACTATGGCTACACCTTC.

This sequence joins TRBV3-1 (or the pseudogene TRBV3-2) and TRBJ1-2; 7 positions match TRBD1. From germline, CDR1 is LGHDT and CDR2 YNNKEL (reference sequence). The V gene end was trimmed by 2 bases and the J gene end by 0 bases; junction bases not matched to a gene: 9. There are 17 residues in the CDR3. The DNA of the CDR3 is TGTGCCAGCAGCCAATACCTGCGGGACAGTGCTAACTATGGCTACACCTTC. Translation gives CASSQYLRDSANYGYTF.

In DNA form, the CDR3 reads TGTGCCAGCAGTTACTCCCCTAGCGGACGCACAGATACGCAGTATTTT. Its protein product is CASSYSPSGRTDTQYF. V usage is TRBV6-5 and J usage is TRBJ2-3; 7 positions match TRBD2. This CDR3 has 16 amino acids. CDR1 is MNHEY and CDR2 is SVGAGI in the germline V gene. The trim removed 0 bases at V and 1 base at J, leaving 4 bases unmatched.

The chain joins TRBV5-5 to TRBJ1-5; 8 bases are a match to TRBD1. V gave up 4 bases and J gave up 9 bases; unmatched junction bases: 12. This CDR3 has 15 residues. CDR1 SGHKS and CDR2 YYEKEE come from the germline V gene (reference sequence). CDR3 amino acids: CASSLDREVGRPQHF. Written as DNA, the CDR3 is TGTGCCAGCAGCCTGGACAGGGAAGTGGGCCGGCCCCAGCATTTT.

CDR3: CASSPPGVGGSRYEQYF. The CDR3 nucleotides are TGCGCCAGCAGCCCCCCAGGGGTAGGAGGAAGTCGCTACGAGCAGTACTTC. The V call is TRBV5-1, the J call TRBJ2-7; TRBD1 is a possible D gene (6 bases). CDR3 size: 17 residues. Germline CDR1 reads SGHRS; CDR2 reads YFSETQ. Trimming shortened V by 4 bases and J by 3 bases, and 23 bases separated the two germline ends.

The chain uses TRBV7-2 and TRBJ2-1, with 8 positions matching TRBD2. The junction had 13 bases not matched to a gene; V was cut back by 5 bases and J by 7 bases. The CDR3 consists of 16 residues. The germline V gene encodes CDR1 SGHTA and CDR2 FQGNSA. For the CDR3, the DNA is TGTGCCAGCAGCCGGGGGTCGGGGGGGCGGAGGAATGAGCAGTTCTTC. It translates to CASSRGSGGRRNEQFF.

The V gene is TRBV19, the J gene TRBJ2-2; D might be TRBD2 (5 bases). Per the germline V gene, CDR1 is LNHDA and CDR2 is SQIVND (reference sequence). Trimming removed 6 bases at V and 5 bases at J, with 13 bases between. This CDR3 is built from 14 residues. The CDR3 sequence is CASRRDSWTGELFF. The CDR3 bases are TGTGCCAGTAGGAGGGATAGTTGGACCGGGGAGCTGTTTTTT.

The chain uses TRBV27 and TRBJ1-5, with D maybe TRBD1 (5 bases). Per germline, CDR1 MNHEY and CDR2 SMNVEV (reference sequence). Trimming shortened V by 5 bases and J by 5 bases, and 10 bases separated the two germline ends. The CDR3 covers 13 residues. CDR3 DNA: TGTGCCAGCAGTCATCTAGGGGATCAGCCCCAGCATTTT. Its translation is CASSHLGDQPQHF.

The chain joins TRBV9 to TRBJ1-1; 7 bases agree with TRBD1. The CDR3 length is 13 residues. Looked up from germline, CDR1 is SGDLS and CDR2 is YYNGEE. Trimming at V came to 0 bases and at J to 7 bases, leaving 3 bases not matched to a gene. The CDR3 region is CASSVGRQGEAFF. DNA for the CDR3: TGTGCCAGCAGCGTAGGGAGACAGGGTGAAGCTTTCTTT.

V is TRBV6-5 and J is TRBJ1-3, with no clear D. This CDR3 has 15 residues. CDR1 MNHEY and CDR2 SVGAGI come from the germline V gene. Trimming shortened V by 7 bases and J by 0 bases, and 13 bases separated the two germline ends. The CDR3 spells CASTRDLGSGNTIYF. The CDR3 nucleotides read TGTGCCAGCACCCGGGATCTCGGCTCTGGAAACACCATATATTTT.

CDR3 protein: CASSFPPGLAIYEQYF. The CDR3 DNA reads as TGTGCCAGCAGCTTCCCGCCCGGACTAGCTATATACGAGCAGTACTTC. The V call is TRBV7-9, the J call TRBJ2-7; 8 bases agree with TRBD2. Germline loops: CDR1 SEHNR, CDR2 FQNEAQ (reference sequence). CDR3 length: 16 residues. The V and J ends lost 3 bases and 4 bases, in that order; junction bases with no gene match: 11.

The V call is TRBV3-1 (or the pseudogene TRBV3-2), the J call TRBJ2-5; 14 nucleotides match TRBD2. The germline V gene encodes CDR1 LGHDT and CDR2 YNNKEL (reference sequence). Trimming removed 6 bases from V and 3 bases from J; junction bases left unmatched: 6. This CDR3 has 16 amino acids. The chain's CDR3 is CASRPGLAGGEETQYF. DNA of the CDR3: TGTGCCAGCAGACCCGGACTAGCGGGAGGAGAAGAGACCCAGTACTTC.

This clone was detected once. This chain joins TRBV11-2 and TRBJ2-3, with D unresolved. The CDR3 totals 18 residues. Per the germline V gene, CDR1 is SGHAT and CDR2 is FQNNGV. The germline V and J ends were trimmed by 1 base and 0 bases, with 17 bases remaining between them. CDR3 sequence: CASSLVTFSQSSTDTQYF. The CDR3 DNA sequence: TGTGCCAGCAGCTTAGTTACCTTTAGTCAATCTAGCACAGATACGCAGTATTTT.

There are a few counts of this clone. The gene calls are TRBV2 and TRBJ1-6, with 8 bases fitting TRBD1. This CDR3 has 15 amino acids. V lost 3 bases and J lost 7; bases outside the gene matches: 5. Germline assignment: CDR1 SNHLY and CDR2 FYNNEI. CDR3 DNA: TGTGCCAGCAGTGACCCCAGGGGGCAAAATTCACCCCTCCACTTT. Residues: CASSDPRGQNSPLHF.

The CDR3 bases are TGTGCCAGCAGCGCCTCCCAGGGGACCCCCCTCCACTTT. Protein sequence: CASSASQGTPLHF. The gene calls are TRBV9 and TRBJ1-6; maybe TRBD1 (6 bases). The CDR3 is made up of 13 amino acids. Per the germline V gene, CDR1 is SGDLS and CDR2 is YYNGEE. Between the trimmed V and J ends, which lost 3 bases and 13 bases, there was a span of 14 bases.

The chain combines TRBV7-9 with TRBJ1-6; 7 nucleotides line up with TRBD1. The CDR3 sequence is 14 residues long. Trimming removed 4 bases from V and 11 bases from J; junction bases left unmatched: 8. Per the germline V gene, CDR1 is SEHNR and CDR2 is FQNEAQ (reference sequence). The chain's CDR3 is CASSSTGAGTPLHF. DNA of the CDR3: TGTGCCAGCAGCTCAACAGGGGCGGGTACACCCCTCCACTTT.

The rearrangement uses TRBV13 and TRBJ2-5; 8 positions agree with TRBD1. The CDR3 is 15 amino acids. The ends lost 4 bases at V and 7 bases at J; junction bases unmatched: 11. Per the germline V gene, CDR1 is PRHDT and CDR2 is FYEKMQ (reference sequence). Written as DNA, the CDR3 is TGTGCCAGCAGCTCCACAGGGGGGACCCGGGGGACCCAGTACTTC. It yields the protein CASSSTGGTRGTQYF.

The V call is TRBV4-2, the J call TRBJ1-3; possible D gene TRBD1, 5 bases. Germline-derived CDR1 and CDR2 are LGHNA and YNFKEQ. The CDR3 has 15 amino acids. V was cut by 3 bases and J by 2 bases, with 11 bases left in between. In nucleotides, the CDR3 is TGTGCCAGCAGCCAGCAACAGGCCCCTGGAAACACCATATATTTT. Protein sequence: CASSQQQAPGNTIYF.

This clone came up once. This chain connects TRBV2 to TRBJ2-2, with 13 bases identical to TRBD2. This CDR3 is built from 16 residues. Germline trimming cut 6 bases from V and 6 bases from J; bases unmatched to any gene: 7. Germline V gives CDR1 SNHLY, CDR2 FYNNEI. CDR3 sequence (DNA): TGTGCCAGCAGAGGTACTAGCGGGGGGGCAGCCGGGGAGCTGTTTTTT. This sequence encodes CASRGTSGGAAGELFF. Full variable domain (remainder filled in from reference TRBV2 and TRBJ2-2): EPEVTQTPSHQVTQMGQEVILRCVPISNHLYFYWYRQILGQKVEFLVSFYNNEISEKSEIFDDQFSVERPDGSNFTLKIRSTKLEDSAMYFCASRGTSGGAAGELFFGEGSRLTVL.